This TCR beta chain originates from a study of Tregs in tolerant kidney transplant recipients. Study-level results: Tregs expanded with activated donor B cells seemed most donor-specific. Changing PCR primers prevented nucleotide comparison between some patients' samples.

With regard to this clone: Antigen: not known. The CDR3 is cut off 3 residues early in the read; its end comes from the germline J gene.

TCRdb keeps only in-frame clones here, not all; method: immunoSEQ multiplex PCR. Its table records about 11,000 clones. Between the trimmed V and J ends, which lost 0 bases and 4 bases, there was a span of 16 bases. Per germline, CDR1 KGHSH and CDR2 LQKENI. The CDR3 totals 16 residues. The nonmyeloablative bone marrow transplants came from related graft donors, with transient mixed chimerism. Unstimulated regulatory T cells (CD4+CD25+CD127-), CD4+CD25- non-regulatory cells, CD4 and CD8 cells were FACS-sorted from thawed PBMCs. The receptor's source is a human patient who received a combined kidney and bone marrow transplant. Some T cells may trace back to the graft donor. The sequenced sample was CD8+ T cells from blood (PBMCs), obtained 24 months after the transplant. The J gene is TRBJ2-7, the V gene TRBV18, with a weak D call TRBD2 (6 bases). CDR3 DNA (partial): TGTGCCAGCTCACCACCGGGCGGGAATCACACTTACGAG. It encodes CASSPPGGNHTYE. From start to end, the CDR3 is CASSPPGGNHTYEQYF.